A selection of T cell receptor beta chains follows, all from one sample in a study of blood T cell repertoires in COVID-19. Method: immunoSEQ multiplex PCR; TCRdb's copy keeps in-frame clones and lacks some. This sample has roughly 150,000 clones; about 85% occur once, and the top ten carry about 6.9%. The sequenced material came from peripheral blood. The origin of the receptors is an elderly man with COVID-19, enrolled during active disease. Both conserved end residues are part of each CDR3. The D gene is left open where the match is weak. Where a row states a size, it is once, few, many or the class of an expanded clone; other rows omit it.

abundance	v_gene	j_gene	len	d_gene	CDR3nt	CDR3aa
NA	TRBV7-9	TRBJ2-3	13	NA	TGTGCCAGCAGCACAGGATACGGGGATACGCAGTATTTT	CASSTGYGDTQYF
NA	TRBV18	TRBJ2-5	13	TRBD1	TGTGCCAGCTCTCCCCAACCAGGGGGCTTGCCTTACTTC	CASSPQPGGLPYF
NA	TRBV18	TRBJ1-1	13	TRBD1	TGTGCCAGCTCAAAGGACAGGACCACTGAAGCTTTCTTT	CASSKDRTTEAFF
NA	TRBV5-1	TRBJ2-5	16	TRBD2	TGCGCCAGCAGCCCCGGACTAGCGGGGTACCAAGAGACCCAGTACTTC	CASSPGLAGYQETQYF
NA	TRBV28	TRBJ1-6	15	NA	TGTGCCAGCAGTTTTGGGGGGGCGCGGAATTCACCCCTCCACTTT	CASSFGGARNSPLHF
few	TRBV10-3	TRBJ1-2	15	TRBD1	TGTGCCATCAGTGAGGGACAGGGAGGTACCTATGGCTACACCTTC	CAISEGQGGTYGYTF
NA	TRBV27	TRBJ2-3	17	TRBD2	TGTGCCAGCAGTTTATTCGGGGCGGGGGGGGGCACAGATACGCAGTATTTT	CASSLFGAGGGTDTQYF
NA	TRBV5-1	TRBJ1-2	13	NA	TGCGCCAGCAGCTTGGGAGGGGGAAATGGCTACACCTTC	CASSLGGGNGYTF
NA	TRBV12-3/TRBV12-4	TRBJ1-1	13	NA	TGTGCCAGCAGGGGGACACAGAACACTGAAGCTTTCTTT	CASRGTQNTEAFF
NA	TRBV6-5	TRBJ1-1	14	TRBD1	TGTGCCAGCACCCCGCGGGACAGGCGAGCTGAAGCTTTCTTT	CASTPRDRRAEAFF
NA	TRBV5-1	TRBJ2-2	15	TRBD1	TGCGCCAGCAGCGGGGGACAGGGGGGCGCCGGGGAGCTGTTTTTT	CASSGGQGGAGELFF
NA	TRBV28	TRBJ2-5	14	NA	TGTGCCAGCAGTTCTCGACAGAGCCAAGAGACCCAGTACTTC	CASSSRQSQETQYF
NA	TRBV18	TRBJ2-2	15	NA	TGTGCCAGCTCACCACCGTCAGCGAACACCGGGGAGCTGTTTTTT	CASSPPSANTGELFF
NA	TRBV11-3	TRBJ2-2	13	NA	TGTGCCAGCAGCTTAGATCAGACCGGGGAGCTGTTTTTT	CASSLDQTGELFF
NA	TRBV5-4	TRBJ2-5	14	TRBD2	TGTGCCAGCAGCTCTTGGACTAGGGGAGAGACCCAGTACTTC	CASSSWTRGETQYF
NA	TRBV5-1	TRBJ1-1	14	TRBD1	TGCGCCAGCAGACAGGGACAGATGAACACTGAAGCTTTCTTT	CASRQGQMNTEAFF
once	TRBV5-1	TRBJ1-4	14	TRBD1	TGCGCCAGCAGCACGACAGGGTCGAGTGAAAAACTGTTTTTT	CASSTTGSSEKLFF
NA	TRBV5-1	TRBJ2-7	12	TRBD1	TGCGCCAGCAGCACCGACAGGGTCGAGCAGTACTTC	CASSTDRVEQYF
NA	TRBV2	TRBJ2-3	14	NA	TGTGCCAGCAGTGATATCACTCGAACAGATACGCAGTATTTT	CASSDITRTDTQYF
NA	TRBV5-4	TRBJ2-2	15	TRBD2	TGTGCCAGCGGTAGCGGGGGGGCCCTCACCGGGGAGCTGTTTTTT	CASGSGGALTGELFF
NA	TRBV6-5	TRBJ2-1	14	TRBD1	TGTGCCAGCAGGCGACAGGGGTACTACAATGAGCAGTTCTTC	CASRRQGYYNEQFF
NA	TRBV9	TRBJ2-4	14	NA	TGTGCCAGCAGCGTGGGCCCGGGAACAAACATTCAGTACTTC	CASSVGPGTNIQYF
NA	TRBV7-2	TRBJ2-3	13	NA	TGTGCCTTCAGCGACAGCCTCACAGATACGCAGTATTTT	CAFSDSLTDTQYF
NA	TRBV27	TRBJ1-6	15	NA	TGTGCCAGCAGTTTATTTGGTCAGAATAATTCACCCCTCCACTTT	CASSLFGQNNSPLHF
NA	TRBV18	TRBJ2-7	14	NA	TGTGCCAGCTCACTTAAGACAGCCTCCTACGAGCAGTACTTC	CASSLKTASYEQYF
few	TRBV5-1	TRBJ2-1	20	TRBD2	TGCGCCAGCAGCTTGGGGGCTAGCGGGGGGCCCATTCTCCTACGCAATGAGCAGTTCTTC	CASSLGASGGPILLRNEQFF
NA	TRBV5-5	TRBJ2-4	17	TRBD1	TGTGCCAGCAGCTTGGTGGGACAGGGGTTGGCCAAAAACATTCAGTACTTC	CASSLVGQGLAKNIQYF
few	TRBV4-3	TRBJ1-2	13	TRBD1	TGCGCCAGCAGCCGTACGACAGGGTATGGCTACACCTTC	CASSRTTGYGYTF
NA	TRBV30	TRBJ1-1	12	TRBD1	TGTGCCTGGGACAGGGCGAACACTGAAGCTTTCTTT	CAWDRANTEAFF
few	TRBV28	TRBJ2-7	14	NA	TGTGCCACTTCGGGAGGGACAGGGCTCCACGAGCAGTACTTC	CATSGGTGLHEQYF
few	TRBV6-1	TRBJ2-3	16	NA	TGTGCCAGCAGTGAAGCGGGAGGGGGGGGCACAGATACGCAGTATTTT	CASSEAGGGGTDTQYF
NA	TRBV5-4	TRBJ1-2	13	TRBD1	TGTGCCAGCAGCCAGGGACAGGAGGACGGCTACACCTTC	CASSQGQEDGYTF
NA	TRBV6-6	TRBJ2-3	17	TRBD1	TGTGCCAGCAGTCCGACAAACACAGGGGCGCGCACAGATACGCAGTATTTT	CASSPTNTGARTDTQYF
NA	TRBV5-5	TRBJ2-1	16	NA	TGTGCCAGCAGCTCCCAGGGGGGAAGGTCCTACAATGAGCAGTTCTTC	CASSSQGGRSYNEQFF
NA	TRBV19	TRBJ1-2	12	TRBD1	TGTGCCAGTACCTCGCGACAGGGGGGCTACACCTTC	CASTSRQGGYTF
NA	TRBV7-2	TRBJ1-3	15	NA	TGTGCCAGCAGCTTAAGGCAGGGAGGAGGAAACACCATATATTTT	CASSLRQGGGNTIYF